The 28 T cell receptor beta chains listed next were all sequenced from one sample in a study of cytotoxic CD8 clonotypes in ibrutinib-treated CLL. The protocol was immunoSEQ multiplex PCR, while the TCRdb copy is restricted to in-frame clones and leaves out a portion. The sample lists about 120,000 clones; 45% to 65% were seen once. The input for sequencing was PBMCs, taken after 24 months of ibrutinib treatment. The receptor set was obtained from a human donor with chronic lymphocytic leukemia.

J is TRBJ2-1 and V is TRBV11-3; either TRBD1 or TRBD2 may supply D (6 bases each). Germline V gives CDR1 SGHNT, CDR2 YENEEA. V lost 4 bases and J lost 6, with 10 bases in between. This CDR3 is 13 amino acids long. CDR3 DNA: TGTGCCAGCAGCTCGCGGGACATCAATGAGCAGTTCTTC. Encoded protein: CASSSRDINEQFF.

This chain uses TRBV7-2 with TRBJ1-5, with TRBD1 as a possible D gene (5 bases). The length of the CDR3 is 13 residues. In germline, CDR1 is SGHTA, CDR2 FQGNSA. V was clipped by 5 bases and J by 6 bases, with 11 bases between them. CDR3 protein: CASSLDMGQPQHF. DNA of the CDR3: TGTGCCAGCAGCCTGGACATGGGTCAGCCCCAGCATTTT.

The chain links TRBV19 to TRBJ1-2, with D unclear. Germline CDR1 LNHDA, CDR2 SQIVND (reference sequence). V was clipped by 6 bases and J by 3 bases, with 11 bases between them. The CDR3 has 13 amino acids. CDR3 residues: CASRRGSDYGYTF. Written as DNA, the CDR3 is TGTGCCAGTAGACGAGGGAGTGACTATGGCTACACCTTC. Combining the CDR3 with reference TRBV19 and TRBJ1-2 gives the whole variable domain DGGITQSPKYLFRKEGQNVTLSCEQNLNHDAMYWYRQDPGQGLRLIYYSQIVNDFQKGDIAEGYSVSREKKESFPLTVTSAQKNPTAFYLCASRRGSDYGYTFGSGTRLTVV.

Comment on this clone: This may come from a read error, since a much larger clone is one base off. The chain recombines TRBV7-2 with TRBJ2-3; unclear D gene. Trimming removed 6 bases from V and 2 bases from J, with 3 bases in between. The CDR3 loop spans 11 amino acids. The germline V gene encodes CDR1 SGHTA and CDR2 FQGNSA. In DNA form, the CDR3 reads TGTGCCAGCAGATACACAGATACGCAGTATTTT. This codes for CASRYTDTQYF.

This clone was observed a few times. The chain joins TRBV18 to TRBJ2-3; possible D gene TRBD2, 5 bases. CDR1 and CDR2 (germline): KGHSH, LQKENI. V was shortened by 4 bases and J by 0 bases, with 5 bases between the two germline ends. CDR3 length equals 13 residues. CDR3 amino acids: CASSRTSTDTQYF. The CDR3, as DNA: TGTGCCAGCTCACGGACTAGCACAGATACGCAGTATTTT.

The CDR3 loop is CASSGPYGYTF. In nucleotides, the CDR3 is TGTGCCAGCAGTGGCCCATATGGCTACACCTTC. V is TRBV6-1 and J is TRBJ1-2; D call uncertain. CDR3 length: 11 residues. The ends were cut back, 4 bases at V and 5 bases at J, with 5 bases in the middle. CDR1 and CDR2 (germline): MNHNS, SASEGT.

CDR3: CASTPRAGTHTEAFF. The CDR3 DNA reads TGTGCCAGTACCCCCCGCGCAGGGACACACACTGAAGCTTTCTTT. This chain uses TRBV19 with TRBJ1-1; perhaps TRBD1 as D (6 bases). The germline V gene encodes CDR1 LNHDA and CDR2 SQIVND (reference sequence). The CDR3 length is 15 residues. The germline V and J ends were trimmed by 7 bases and 3 bases, with 18 bases remaining between them.

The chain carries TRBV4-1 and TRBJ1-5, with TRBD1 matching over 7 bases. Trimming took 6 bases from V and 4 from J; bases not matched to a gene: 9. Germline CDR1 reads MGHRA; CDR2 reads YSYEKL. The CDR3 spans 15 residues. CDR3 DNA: TGCGCCAGCAGGGAAATTAAGGACAGGAATCAGCCCCAGCATTTT. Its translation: CASREIKDRNQPQHF.

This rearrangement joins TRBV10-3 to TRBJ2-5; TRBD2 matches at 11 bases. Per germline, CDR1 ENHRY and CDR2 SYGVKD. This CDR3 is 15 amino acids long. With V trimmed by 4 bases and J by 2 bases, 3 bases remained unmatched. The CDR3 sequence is CAISATSGAQETQYF. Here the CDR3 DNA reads TGTGCCATCAGTGCGACTAGCGGGGCACAAGAGACCCAGTACTTC.

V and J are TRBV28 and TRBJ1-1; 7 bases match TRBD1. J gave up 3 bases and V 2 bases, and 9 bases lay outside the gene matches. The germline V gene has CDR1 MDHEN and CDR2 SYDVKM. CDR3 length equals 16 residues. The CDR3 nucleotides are TGTGCCAGCAGTTTACAAGGGACAGTATTTTACACTGAAGCTTTCTTT. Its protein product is CASSLQGTVFYTEAFF.

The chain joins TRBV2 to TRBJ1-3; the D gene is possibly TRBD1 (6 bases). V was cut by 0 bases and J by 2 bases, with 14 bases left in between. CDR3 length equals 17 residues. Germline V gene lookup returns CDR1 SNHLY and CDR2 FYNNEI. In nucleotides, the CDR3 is TGTGCCAGCAGTGAAGCACAGGGTGGCAGTGCTGGAAACACCATATATTTT. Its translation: CASSEAQGGSAGNTIYF.

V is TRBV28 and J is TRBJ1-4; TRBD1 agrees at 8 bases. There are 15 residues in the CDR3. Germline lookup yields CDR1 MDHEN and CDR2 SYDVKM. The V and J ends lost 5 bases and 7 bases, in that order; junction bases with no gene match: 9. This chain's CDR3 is CASSTAGQGTEKLFF. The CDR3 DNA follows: TGTGCCAGCAGTACTGCCGGACAGGGTACTGAAAAACTGTTTTTT.

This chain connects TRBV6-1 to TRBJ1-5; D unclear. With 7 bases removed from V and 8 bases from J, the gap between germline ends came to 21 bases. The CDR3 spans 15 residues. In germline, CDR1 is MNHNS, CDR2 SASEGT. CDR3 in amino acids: CASTIHPTLIKPQHF. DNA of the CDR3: TGTGCCAGCACCATACACCCGACCCTCATTAAGCCCCAGCATTTT.

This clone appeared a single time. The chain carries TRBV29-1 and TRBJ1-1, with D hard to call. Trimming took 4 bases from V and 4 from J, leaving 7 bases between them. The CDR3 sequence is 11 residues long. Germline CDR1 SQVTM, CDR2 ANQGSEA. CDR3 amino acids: CSVGRGTEAFF. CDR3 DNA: TGCAGCGTTGGAAGAGGCACTGAAGCTTTCTTT.

CDR3 residues: CASSLNPGVQFF. The DNA of the CDR3 is TGTGCCAGCAGCTTAAACCCCGGAGTCCAGTTCTTC. V and J are TRBV7-3 and TRBJ2-1, with D uncertain. This CDR3 comprises 12 residues. Trimming shortened V by 1 base and J by 13 bases, and 11 bases separated the two germline ends. Germline CDR1 reads SGHTA; CDR2 reads FQGTGA.

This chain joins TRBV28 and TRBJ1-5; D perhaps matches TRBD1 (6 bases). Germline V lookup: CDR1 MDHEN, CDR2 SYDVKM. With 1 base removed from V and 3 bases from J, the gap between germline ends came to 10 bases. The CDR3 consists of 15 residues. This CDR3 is CASSLLQGLNQPQHF. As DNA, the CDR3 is TGTGCCAGCAGTTTATTGCAGGGGCTCAATCAGCCCCAGCATTTT.

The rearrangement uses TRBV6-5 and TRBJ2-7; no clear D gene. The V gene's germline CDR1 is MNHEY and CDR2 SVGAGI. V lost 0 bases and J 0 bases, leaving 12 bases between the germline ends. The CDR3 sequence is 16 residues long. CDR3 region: CASSYSSTESSYEQYF. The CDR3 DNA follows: TGTGCCAGCAGTTACTCTAGCACAGAGAGCTCCTACGAGCAGTACTTC.

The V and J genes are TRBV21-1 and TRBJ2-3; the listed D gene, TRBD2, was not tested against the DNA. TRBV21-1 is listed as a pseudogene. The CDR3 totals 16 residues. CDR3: CAKSLPGESSTDTQYF. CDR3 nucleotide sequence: TGTGCCAAATCATTACCGGGAGAATCTAGCACAGATACGCAGTATTTT.

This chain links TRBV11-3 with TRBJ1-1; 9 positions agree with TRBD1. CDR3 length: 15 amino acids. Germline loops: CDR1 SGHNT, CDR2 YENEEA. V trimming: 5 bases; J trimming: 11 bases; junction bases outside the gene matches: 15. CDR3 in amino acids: CASSNRDRAMRRAFF. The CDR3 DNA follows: TGTGCCAGCAGCAACCGGGACAGGGCGATGAGAAGGGCTTTCTTT.

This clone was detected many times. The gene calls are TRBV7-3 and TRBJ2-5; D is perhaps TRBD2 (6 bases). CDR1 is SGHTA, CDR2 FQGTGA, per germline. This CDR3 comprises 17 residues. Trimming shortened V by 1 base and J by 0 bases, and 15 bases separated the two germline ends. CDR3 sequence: CASSLKRRRGDQETQYF. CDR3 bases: TGTGCCAGCAGCTTAAAACGGCGGCGGGGAGACCAAGAGACCCAGTACTTC.

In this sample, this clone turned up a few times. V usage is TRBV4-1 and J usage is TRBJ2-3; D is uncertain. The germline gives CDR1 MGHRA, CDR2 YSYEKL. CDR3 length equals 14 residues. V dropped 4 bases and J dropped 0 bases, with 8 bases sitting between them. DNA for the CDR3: TGCGCCAGCAGCCTATACGGTAGCACAGATACGCAGTATTTT. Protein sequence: CASSLYGSTDTQYF.

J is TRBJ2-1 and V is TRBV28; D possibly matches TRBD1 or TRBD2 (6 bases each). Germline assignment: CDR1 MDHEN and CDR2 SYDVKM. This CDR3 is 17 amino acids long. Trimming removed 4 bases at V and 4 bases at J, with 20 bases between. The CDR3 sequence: CASSSSLEGGSYNEQFF. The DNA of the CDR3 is TGTGCCAGCAGTTCCTCCCTAGAGGGGGGCTCATACAATGAGCAGTTCTTC. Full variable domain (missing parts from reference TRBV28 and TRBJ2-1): DVKVTQSSRYLVKRTGEKVFLECVQDMDHENMFWYRQDPGLGLRLIYFSYDVKMKEKGDIPEGYSVSREKKERFSLILESASTNQTSMYLCASSSSLEGGSYNEQFFGPGTRLTVL.

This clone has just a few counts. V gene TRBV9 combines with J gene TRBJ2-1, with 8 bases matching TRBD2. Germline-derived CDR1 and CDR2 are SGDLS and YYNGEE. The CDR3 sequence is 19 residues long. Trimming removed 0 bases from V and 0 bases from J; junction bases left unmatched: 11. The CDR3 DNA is TGTGCCAGCAGCGTAGCGGCCCCTCGGGGGGGGCGCTCCTACAATGAGCAGTTCTTC. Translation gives CASSVAAPRGGRSYNEQFF.

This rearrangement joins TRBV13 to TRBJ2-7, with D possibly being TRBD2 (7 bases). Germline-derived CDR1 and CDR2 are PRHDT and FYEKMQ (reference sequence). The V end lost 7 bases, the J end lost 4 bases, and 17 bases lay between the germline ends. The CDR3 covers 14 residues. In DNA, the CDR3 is TGTGCCAGCACCAACGGGGGGCGCGGTTACGAGCAGTACTTC. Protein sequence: CASTNGGRGYEQYF. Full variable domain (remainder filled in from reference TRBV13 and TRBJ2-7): AAGVIQSPRHLIKEKRETATLKCYPIPRHDTVYWYQQGPGQDPQFLISFYEKMQSDKGSIPDRFSAQQFSDYHSELNMSSLELGDSALYFCASTNGGRGYEQYFGPGTRLTVT.

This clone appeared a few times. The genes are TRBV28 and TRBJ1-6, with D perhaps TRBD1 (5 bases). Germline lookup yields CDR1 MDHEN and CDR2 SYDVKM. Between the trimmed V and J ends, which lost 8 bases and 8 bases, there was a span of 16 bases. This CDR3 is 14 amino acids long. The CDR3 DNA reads TGTGCCAGCGGGGAGGGGACTCAGTATTCACCCCTCCACTTT. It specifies CASGEGTQYSPLHF.

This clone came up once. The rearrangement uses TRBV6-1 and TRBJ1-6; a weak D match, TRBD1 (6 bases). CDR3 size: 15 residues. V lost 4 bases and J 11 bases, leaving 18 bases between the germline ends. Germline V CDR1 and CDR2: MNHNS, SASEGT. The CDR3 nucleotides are TGTGCCAGCAGTGCCGAACAGGGCGGTCTGACACCCCTCCACTTT. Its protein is CASSAEQGGLTPLHF.

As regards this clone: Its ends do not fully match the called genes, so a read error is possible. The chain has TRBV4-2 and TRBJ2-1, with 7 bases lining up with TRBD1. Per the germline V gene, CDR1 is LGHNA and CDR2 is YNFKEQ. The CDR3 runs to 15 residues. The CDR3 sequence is CASSSGTASSNEQFF. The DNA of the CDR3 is TGTGCCAGCAGCAGTGGGACAGCTTCCTCCAATGAGCAGTTCTTC.

CDR3 region: CASSVGQLDSGNTIYF. The DNA of the CDR3 is TGTGCCAGCAGCGTCGGACAGCTTGACTCTGGAAACACCATATATTTT. This chain links TRBV9 with TRBJ1-3, with D possibly TRBD1 on 6 matching bases. Trimming stripped 2 bases from V and 0 bases from J, with 12 bases between. CDR1 is SGDLS, CDR2 YYNGEE, per germline. The CDR3 contains 16 residues.